The clone carrying this T cell receptor beta chain appeared a few times. The data originate from a study of blood T cells in healthy people across ages. V was clipped by 3 bases and J by 13 bases, with 18 bases between them. Germline CDR1 is SGHTA and CDR2 is FQGTGA. The CDR3 runs 13 residues. Using a J-beta primer mix together with a sample-barcoded 5' primer, a second PCR was run for roughly 6 to 11 cycles. TCRdb itself ran the 5' RACE reads through MiXCR, one entry per CDR3 protein. This table holds around 1,000,000 distinct CDR3 sequences, under 30% found once. These same data were also listed under a study on T cells of mothers and their children.

The chain carries TRBV7-3 and TRBJ1-1; tentatively, D is TRBD1 (6 bases). Sample: blood. This clonotype originated in a girl aged 2-15 years in good health. CDR3 loop: CASSLLSQGLVFF. The CDR3 DNA reads as TGTGCCAGCAGCTTGCTTTCACAGGGTCTGGTTTTCTTT.